The T cell receptor (beta chain) under discussion was sequenced for a study of cytomegalovirus exposure and HLA in healthy donors. Study-wide results and caveats: What a later analysis showed was that several of the most significant clusters appeared linked to common viral pathogens. V- and J-gene trimming of TCR beta was linked (in a later analysis) to a missense DCLRE1C variant. The presence/absence work took it that sequencing depth was about the same across donors.

About this clone itself: Its antigen is not known.

CDR1 ENHRY and CDR2 SYGVKD come from the germline V gene. This CDR3 has 14 amino acids. With V trimmed by 6 bases and J by 4 bases, 6 bases remained unmatched. The PCR ran on 60 Vbeta and 13 Jbeta primers. Sequencing used immunoSEQ multiplex PCR; TCRdb keeps in-frame clones, though not all of them. The table includes about 110,000 clones, roughly 71% detected once. Sequenced: PBMCs. The chain uses TRBV10-3 and TRBJ1-3; 7 nucleotides align to TRBD1. The clonotype was recovered from a male donor in good health and CMV-seropositive. The CDR3 DNA sequence: TGTGCCATCAGCCTTACAGGGGAAGGAAACACCATATATTTT. It codes for CAISLTGEGNTIYF.